The present TCR beta chain was sequenced within a study of cytomegalovirus exposure and HLA in healthy donors. The germline CDR1 and CDR2 sequences are ENHRY and SYGVKD. Germline trimming cut 6 bases from V and 4 bases from J; bases unmatched to any gene: 7. This CDR3 has 16 amino acids. Primers included in the PCR were 60 Vbeta and 13 Jbeta primers. Sequencing used immunoSEQ multiplex PCR; TCRdb keeps in-frame clones, though not all of them. The repertoire holds tens of thousands of clones, with about 79% as singletons. The chain is built from TRBV10-3 and TRBJ2-2; 11 positions match TRBD2. What was sequenced was PBMCs. The clonotype originates from an older man in good health and CMV-seropositive. This chain's CDR3 is CAIRPGTSGTTGELFF. CDR3 DNA: TGTGCCATCAGACCCGGGACTAGCGGAACCACCGGGGAGCTGTTTTTT.